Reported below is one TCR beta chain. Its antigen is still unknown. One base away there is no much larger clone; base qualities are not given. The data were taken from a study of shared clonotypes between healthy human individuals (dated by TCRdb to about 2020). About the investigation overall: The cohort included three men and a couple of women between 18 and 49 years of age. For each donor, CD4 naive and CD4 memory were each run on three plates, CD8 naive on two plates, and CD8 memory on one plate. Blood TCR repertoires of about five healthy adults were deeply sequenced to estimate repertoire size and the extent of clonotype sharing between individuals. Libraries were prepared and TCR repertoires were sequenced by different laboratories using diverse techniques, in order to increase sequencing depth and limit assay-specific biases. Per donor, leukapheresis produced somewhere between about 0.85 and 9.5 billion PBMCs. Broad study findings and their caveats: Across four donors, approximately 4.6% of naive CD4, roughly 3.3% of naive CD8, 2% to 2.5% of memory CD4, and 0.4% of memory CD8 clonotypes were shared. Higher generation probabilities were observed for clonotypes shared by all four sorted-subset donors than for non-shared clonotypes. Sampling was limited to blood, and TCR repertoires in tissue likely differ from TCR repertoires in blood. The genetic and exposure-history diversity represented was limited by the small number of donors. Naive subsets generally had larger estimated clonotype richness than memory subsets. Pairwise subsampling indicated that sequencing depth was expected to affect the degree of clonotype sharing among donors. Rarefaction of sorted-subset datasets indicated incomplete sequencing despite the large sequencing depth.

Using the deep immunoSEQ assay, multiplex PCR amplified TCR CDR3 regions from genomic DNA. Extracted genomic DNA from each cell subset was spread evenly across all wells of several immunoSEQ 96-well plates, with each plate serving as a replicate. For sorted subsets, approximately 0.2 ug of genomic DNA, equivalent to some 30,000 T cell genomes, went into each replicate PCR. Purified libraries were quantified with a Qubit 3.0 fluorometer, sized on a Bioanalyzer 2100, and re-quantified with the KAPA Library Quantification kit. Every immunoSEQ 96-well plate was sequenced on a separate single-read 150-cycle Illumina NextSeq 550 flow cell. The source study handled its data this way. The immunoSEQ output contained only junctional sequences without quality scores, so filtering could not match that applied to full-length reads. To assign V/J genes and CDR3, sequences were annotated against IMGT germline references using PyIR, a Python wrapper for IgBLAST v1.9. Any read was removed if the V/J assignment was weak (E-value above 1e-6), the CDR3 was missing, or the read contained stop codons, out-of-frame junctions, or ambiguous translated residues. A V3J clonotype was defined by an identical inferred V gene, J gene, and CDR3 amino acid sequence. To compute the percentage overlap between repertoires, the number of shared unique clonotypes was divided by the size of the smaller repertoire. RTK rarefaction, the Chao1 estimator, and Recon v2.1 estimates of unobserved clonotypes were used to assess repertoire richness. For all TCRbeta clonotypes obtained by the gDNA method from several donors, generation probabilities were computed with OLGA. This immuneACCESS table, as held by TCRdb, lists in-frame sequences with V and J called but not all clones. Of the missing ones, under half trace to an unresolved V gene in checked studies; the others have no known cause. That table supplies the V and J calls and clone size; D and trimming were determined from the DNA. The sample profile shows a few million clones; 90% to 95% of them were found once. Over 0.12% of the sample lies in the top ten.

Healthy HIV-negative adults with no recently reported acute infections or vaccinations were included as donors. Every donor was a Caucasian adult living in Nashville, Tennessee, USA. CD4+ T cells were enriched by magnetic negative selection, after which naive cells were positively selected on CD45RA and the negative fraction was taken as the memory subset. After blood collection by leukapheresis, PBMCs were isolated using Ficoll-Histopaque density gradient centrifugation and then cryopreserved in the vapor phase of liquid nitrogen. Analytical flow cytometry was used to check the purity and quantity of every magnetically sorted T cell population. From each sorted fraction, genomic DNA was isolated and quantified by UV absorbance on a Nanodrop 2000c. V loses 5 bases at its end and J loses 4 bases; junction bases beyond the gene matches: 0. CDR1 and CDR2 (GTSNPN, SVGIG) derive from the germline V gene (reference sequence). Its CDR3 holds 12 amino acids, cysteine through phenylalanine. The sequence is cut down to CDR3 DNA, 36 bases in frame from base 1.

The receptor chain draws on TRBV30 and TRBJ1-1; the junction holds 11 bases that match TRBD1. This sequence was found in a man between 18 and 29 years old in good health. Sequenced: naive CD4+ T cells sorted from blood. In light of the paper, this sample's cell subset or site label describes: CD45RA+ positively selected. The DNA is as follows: TGTGCCTGGGGACAGGGGGCCACTGAAGCTTTCTTT. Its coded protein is CAWGQGATEAFF.